This TCR beta chain was documented in a study of T cells in Graves' hyperthyroidism and ophthalmopathy. Whole-study context: It was at initial diagnosis, before any treatment, that peripheral blood was collected.

Study-level points and caveats: Most thyroid clonotypes with frequency above 0.001 were detected in blood.

It was RNA transcripts that yielded the amplified TCR beta CDR3 regions. TCR CDR3 regions were first amplified by RT-PCR with HTBI primers. TCRdb reprocessed the multiplex PCR reads with MiXCR, giving one entry per CDR3 protein. The data show hundreds of thousands of distinct CDR3 sequences, with roughly 24% seen just once and about 11% held by the top ten. V trimming: 6 bases; J trimming: 3 bases; junction bases outside the gene matches: 10. Germline V lookup: CDR1 KGHSH, CDR2 LQKENI. The CDR3 contains 16 residues. As concerns this clonotype: Its antigen is still unknown.

This sequence was found in a woman aged 30 to 39 with Graves' ophthalmopathy. The specimen was blood. J is TRBJ1-5 and V is TRBV18; 8 bases map to TRBD1. CDR3 region: CASSQVQGVDNQPQHF. Here the CDR3 DNA reads TGTGCCAGCTCGCAAGTACAGGGGGTCGACAATCAGCCCCAGCATTTT.